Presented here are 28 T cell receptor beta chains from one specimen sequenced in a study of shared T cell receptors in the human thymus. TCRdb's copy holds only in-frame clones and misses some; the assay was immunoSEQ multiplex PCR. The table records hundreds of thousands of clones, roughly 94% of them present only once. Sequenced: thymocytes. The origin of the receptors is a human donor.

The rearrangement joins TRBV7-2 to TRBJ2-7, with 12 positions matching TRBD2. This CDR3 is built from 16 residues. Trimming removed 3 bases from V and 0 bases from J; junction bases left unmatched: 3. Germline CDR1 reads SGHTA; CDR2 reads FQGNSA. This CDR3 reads CASSLGTSGFSYEQYF. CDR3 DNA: TGTGCCAGCAGCTTGGGGACTAGCGGGTTCTCCTACGAGCAGTACTTC.

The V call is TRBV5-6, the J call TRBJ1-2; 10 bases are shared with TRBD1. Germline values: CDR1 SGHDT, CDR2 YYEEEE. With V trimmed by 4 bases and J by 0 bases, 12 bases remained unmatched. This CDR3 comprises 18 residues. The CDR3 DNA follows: TGTGCCAGCAGCCCTCGACAGGGGGCGTCCTTAGCTAACTATGGCTACACCTTC. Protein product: CASSPRQGASLANYGYTF.

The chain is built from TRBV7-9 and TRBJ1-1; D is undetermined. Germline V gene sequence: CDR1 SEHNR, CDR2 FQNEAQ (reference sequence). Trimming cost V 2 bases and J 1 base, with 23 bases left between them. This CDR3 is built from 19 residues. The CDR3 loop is CASSLNPYLTGWPNTEAFF. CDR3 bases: TGTGCCAGCAGCTTAAACCCGTACTTGACGGGGTGGCCGAACACTGAAGCTTTCTTT.

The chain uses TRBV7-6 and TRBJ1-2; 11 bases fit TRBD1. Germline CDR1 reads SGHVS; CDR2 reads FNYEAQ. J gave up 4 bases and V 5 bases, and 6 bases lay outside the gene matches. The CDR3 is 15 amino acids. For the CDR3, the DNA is TGTGCCAGCAGCGAGGGGACAGGGGGAGCCTATGGCTACACCTTC. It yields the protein CASSEGTGGAYGYTF.

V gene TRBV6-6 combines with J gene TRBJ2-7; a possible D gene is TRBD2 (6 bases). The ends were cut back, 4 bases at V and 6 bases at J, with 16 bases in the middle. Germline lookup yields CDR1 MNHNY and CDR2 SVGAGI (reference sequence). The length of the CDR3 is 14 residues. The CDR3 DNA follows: TGTGCCAGCAGTTTGTCCGGGACTGTCGTCGAGCAGTACTTC. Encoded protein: CASSLSGTVVEQYF.

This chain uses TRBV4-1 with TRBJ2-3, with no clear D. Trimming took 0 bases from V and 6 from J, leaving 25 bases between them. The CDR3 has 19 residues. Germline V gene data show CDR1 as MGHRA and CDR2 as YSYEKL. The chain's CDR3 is CASSQEPWGEGGRPDTQYF. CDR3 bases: TGCGCCAGCAGCCAAGAGCCCTGGGGTGAAGGCGGACGGCCTGATACGCAGTATTTT.

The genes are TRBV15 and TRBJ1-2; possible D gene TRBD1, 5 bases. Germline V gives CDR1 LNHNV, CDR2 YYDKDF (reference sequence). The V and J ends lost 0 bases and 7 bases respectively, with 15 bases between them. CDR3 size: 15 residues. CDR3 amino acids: CATSRDPRRVRGYTF. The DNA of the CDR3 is TGTGCCACCAGCAGAGATCCCCGCAGGGTACGTGGCTACACCTTC.

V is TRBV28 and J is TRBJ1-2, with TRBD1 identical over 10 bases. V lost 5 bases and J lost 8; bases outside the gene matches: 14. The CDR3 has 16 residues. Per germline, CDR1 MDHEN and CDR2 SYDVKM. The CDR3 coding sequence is TGTGCCAGCAGTCAGTTAACCGGGACAGGGGTAGGAGGCTACACCTTC. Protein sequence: CASSQLTGTGVGGYTF.

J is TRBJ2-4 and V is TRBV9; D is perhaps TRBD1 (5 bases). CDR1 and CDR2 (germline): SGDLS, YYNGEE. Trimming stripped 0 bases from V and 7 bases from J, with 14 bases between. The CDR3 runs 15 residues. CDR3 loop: CASSVALDDSNIQYF. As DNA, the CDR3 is TGTGCCAGCAGCGTAGCGCTAGACGACAGCAACATTCAGTACTTC.

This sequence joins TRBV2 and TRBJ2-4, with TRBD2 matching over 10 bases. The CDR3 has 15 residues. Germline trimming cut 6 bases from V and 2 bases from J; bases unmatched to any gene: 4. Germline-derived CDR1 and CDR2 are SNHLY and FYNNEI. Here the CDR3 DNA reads TGTGCCAGCAGGGCTAGCGGGAGCACCAAAAACATTCAGTACTTC. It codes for CASRASGSTKNIQYF.

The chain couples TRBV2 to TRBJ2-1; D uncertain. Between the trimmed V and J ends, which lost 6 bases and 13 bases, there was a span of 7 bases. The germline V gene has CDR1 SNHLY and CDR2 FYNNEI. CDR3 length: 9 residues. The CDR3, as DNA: TGTGCCAGCAGCAGAACCCAGTTCTTC. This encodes CASSRTQFF. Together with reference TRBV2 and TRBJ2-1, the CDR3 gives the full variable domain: EPEVTQTPSHQVTQMGQEVILRCVPISNHLYFYWYRQILGQKVEFLVSFYNNEISEKSEIFDDQFSVERPDGSNFTLKIRSTKLEDSAMYFCASSRTQFFGPGTRLTVL.

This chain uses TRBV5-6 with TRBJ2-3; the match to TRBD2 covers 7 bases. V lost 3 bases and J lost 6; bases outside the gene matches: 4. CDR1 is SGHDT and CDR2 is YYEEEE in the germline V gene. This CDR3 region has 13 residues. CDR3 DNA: TGTGCCAGCAGCTCCGTCGGGGGGGATACGCAGTATTTT. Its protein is CASSSVGGDTQYF.

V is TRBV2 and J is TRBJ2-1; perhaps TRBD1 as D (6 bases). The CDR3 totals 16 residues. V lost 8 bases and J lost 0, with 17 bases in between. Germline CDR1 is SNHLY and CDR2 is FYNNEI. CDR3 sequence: CASLGFGGISYNEQFF. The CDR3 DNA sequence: TGTGCCAGCTTGGGGTTTGGGGGCATCTCCTACAATGAGCAGTTCTTC. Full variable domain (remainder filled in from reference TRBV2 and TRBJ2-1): EPEVTQTPSHQVTQMGQEVILRCVPISNHLYFYWYRQILGQKVEFLVSFYNNEISEKSEIFDDQFSVERPDGSNFTLKIRSTKLEDSAMYFCASLGFGGISYNEQFFGPGTRLTVL.

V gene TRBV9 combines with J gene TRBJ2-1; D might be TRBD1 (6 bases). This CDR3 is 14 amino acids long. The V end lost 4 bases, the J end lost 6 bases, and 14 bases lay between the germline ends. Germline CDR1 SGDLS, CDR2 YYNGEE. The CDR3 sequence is CASSPRDMGNEQFF. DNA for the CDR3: TGTGCCAGCAGCCCCAGGGACATGGGCAATGAGCAGTTCTTC.

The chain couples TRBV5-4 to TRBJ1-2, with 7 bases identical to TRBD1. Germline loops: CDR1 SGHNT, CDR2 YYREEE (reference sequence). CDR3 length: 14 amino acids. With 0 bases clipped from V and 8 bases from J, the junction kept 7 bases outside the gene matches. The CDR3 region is CASSLGPGGHGYTF. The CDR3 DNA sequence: TGTGCCAGCAGCTTGGGTCCAGGGGGTCACGGCTACACCTTC.

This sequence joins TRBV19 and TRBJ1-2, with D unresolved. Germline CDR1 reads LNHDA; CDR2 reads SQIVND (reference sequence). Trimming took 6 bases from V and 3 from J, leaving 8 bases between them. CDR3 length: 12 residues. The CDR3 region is CASRIPDYGYTF. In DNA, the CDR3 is TGTGCCAGTAGAATACCGGACTATGGCTACACCTTC. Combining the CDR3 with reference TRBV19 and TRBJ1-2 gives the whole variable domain DGGITQSPKYLFRKEGQNVTLSCEQNLNHDAMYWYRQDPGQGLRLIYYSQIVNDFQKGDIAEGYSVSREKKESFPLTVTSAQKNPTAFYLCASRIPDYGYTFGSGTRLTVV.

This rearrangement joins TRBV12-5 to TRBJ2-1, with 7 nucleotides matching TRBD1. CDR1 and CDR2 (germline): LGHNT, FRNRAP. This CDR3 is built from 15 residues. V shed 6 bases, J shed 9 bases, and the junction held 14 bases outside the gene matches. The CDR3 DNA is TGTGCTAGTGGCCCTAATTCGGGACAGTCCATTGAGCAGTTCTTC. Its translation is CASGPNSGQSIEQFF.

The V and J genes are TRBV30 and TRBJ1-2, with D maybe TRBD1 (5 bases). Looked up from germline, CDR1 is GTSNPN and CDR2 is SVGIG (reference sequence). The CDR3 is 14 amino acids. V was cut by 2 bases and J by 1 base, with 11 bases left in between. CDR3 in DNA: TGTGCCTGGAGTTTCGAGGGGATTAACTATGGCTACACCTTC. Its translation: CAWSFEGINYGYTF. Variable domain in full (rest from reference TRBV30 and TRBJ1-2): SQTIHQWPATLVQPVGSPLSLECTVEGTSNPNLYWYRQAAGRGLQLLFYSVGIGQISSEVPQNLSASRPQDRQFILSSKKLLLSDSGFYLCAWSFEGINYGYTFGSGTRLTVV.

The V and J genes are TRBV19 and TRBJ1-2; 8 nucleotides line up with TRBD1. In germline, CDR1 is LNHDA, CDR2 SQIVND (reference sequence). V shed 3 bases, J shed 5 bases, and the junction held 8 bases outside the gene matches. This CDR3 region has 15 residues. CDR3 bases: TGTGCCAGTAGTATTGAGACAGGGGAGCAATATGGCTACACCTTC. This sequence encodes CASSIETGEQYGYTF.

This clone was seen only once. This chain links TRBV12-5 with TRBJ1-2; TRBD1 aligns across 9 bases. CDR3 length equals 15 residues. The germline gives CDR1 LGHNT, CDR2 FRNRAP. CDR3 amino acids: CAHSGTGNSWYGYTF. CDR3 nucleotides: TGTGCCCACTCGGGGACAGGGAATAGTTGGTATGGCTACACCTTC.

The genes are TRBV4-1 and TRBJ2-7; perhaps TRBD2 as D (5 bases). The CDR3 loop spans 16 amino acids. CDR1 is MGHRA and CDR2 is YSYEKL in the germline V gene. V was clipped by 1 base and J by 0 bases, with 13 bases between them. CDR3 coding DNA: TGCGCCAGCAGCCAAGTAGCTAGCTCGCCCTCCTACGAGCAGTACTTC. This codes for CASSQVASSPSYEQYF.

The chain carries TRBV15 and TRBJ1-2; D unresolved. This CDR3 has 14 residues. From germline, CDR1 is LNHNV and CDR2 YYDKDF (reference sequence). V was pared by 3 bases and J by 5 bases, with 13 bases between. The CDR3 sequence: CATSREGTFYGYTF. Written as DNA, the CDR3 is TGTGCCACCAGCAGGGAAGGAACCTTTTATGGCTACACCTTC.

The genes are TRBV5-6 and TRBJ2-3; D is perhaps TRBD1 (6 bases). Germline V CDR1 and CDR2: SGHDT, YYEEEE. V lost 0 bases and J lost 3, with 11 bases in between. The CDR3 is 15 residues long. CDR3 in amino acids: CASSLGGHPTDTQYF. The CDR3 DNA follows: TGTGCCAGCAGCTTGGGGGGGCACCCGACAGATACGCAGTATTTT.

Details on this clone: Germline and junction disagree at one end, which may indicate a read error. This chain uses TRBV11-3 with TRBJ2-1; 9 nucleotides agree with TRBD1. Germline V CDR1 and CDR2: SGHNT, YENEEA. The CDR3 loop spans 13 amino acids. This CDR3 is CASSKGEGTGLIF. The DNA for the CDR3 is TGTGCCAGCAGCAAAGGCGAAGGGACAGGGTTAATCTTC.

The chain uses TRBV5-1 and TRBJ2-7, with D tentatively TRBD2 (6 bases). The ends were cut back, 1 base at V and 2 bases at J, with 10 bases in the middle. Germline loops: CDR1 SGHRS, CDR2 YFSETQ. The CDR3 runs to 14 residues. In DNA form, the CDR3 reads TGCGCCAGCAGCTTGTTGGAGGGTACCTACGAGCAGTACTTC. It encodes CASSLLEGTYEQYF.

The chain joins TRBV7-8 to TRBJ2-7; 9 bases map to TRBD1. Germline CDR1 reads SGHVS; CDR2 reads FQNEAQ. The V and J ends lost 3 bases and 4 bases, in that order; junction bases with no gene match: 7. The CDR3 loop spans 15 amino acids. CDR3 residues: CASSFIQDRGYEQYF. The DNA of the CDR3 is TGTGCCAGCAGCTTCATCCAGGACAGGGGATACGAGCAGTACTTC.

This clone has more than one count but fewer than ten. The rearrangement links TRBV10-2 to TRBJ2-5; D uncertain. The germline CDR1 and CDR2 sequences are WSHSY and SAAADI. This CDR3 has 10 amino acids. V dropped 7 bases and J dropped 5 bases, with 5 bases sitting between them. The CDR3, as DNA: TGCGCCAGCATGGGGGAGACCCAGTACTTC. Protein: CASMGETQYF.

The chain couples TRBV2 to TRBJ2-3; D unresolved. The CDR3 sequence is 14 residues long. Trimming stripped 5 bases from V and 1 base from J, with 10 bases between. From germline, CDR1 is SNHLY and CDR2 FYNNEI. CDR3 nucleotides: TGTGCCAGCAGTCCAGGAGAGGGCACAGATACGCAGTATTTT. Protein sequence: CASSPGEGTDTQYF.